The present entry profiles one T cell receptor beta chain with its context. Every PCR was spiked with synthetic TCR analog templates. The table came from immunoSEQ multiplex PCR; TCRdb's copy has only in-frame clones and leaves some out. The sample includes about 50,000 clones, 75% of them seen just once. The data originate from a study of PD-L1 blockade in urothelial cancer. Study summary: Individuals in the cohort had been given 0 to 3 earlier chemotherapy regimens. Each blood sample yielded a median of 141,255 T cells.

The CDR3 contains 16 residues. The V segment lost 0 bases and the J segment 5 bases; nucleotides outside the gene matches: 5. Germline CDR1 LNHNV, CDR2 YYDKDF (reference sequence). Sample time point: pretreatment peripheral blood. The patients' disease, urothelial carcinoma, was locally advanced or metastatic. The J gene is TRBJ2-3, the V gene TRBV15, with 10 bases identical to TRBD2. The sequences come from PBMCs, collected around atezolizumab (anti-PD-L1) treatment. This TCR was recovered from a man in his 70s with urothelial cancer. The CDR3 DNA is TGTGCCACCAGCAGAGACCTAGCGGGAGCAGTAGATACGCAGTATTTT. Translated, it gives CATSRDLAGAVDTQYF.